This T cell receptor beta chain is drawn from a study of blood T cell repertoires in COVID-19 (dated by TCRdb to about 2020). Background for the entire study: Samples from collaborators originated in the United States, Italy and Spain and spanned both the acute and convalescent phases of COVID-19. The material from the prospective study consisted of cDNA or gDNA derived from T cells, B-cell-depleted T cells, or PBMCs. Deeply sampled blood TCRbeta repertoires from subjects exposed to, actively infected with, or recovered from COVID-19 were included in the dataset. A freely available public database, intended as a resource for researchers studying the immune response to SARS-CoV-2, is where the repertoires were released. The samples were drawn from the first 160 participants of the ongoing ImmuneRACE study and from some 1,300 subjects provided by 6 global collaborators. A de-identified subject ID, COVID-19 status, age in years and sex were almost always included in the sample metadata. Where available, HLA class I and class II types were obtained from metadata supplied by the sample provider rather than from assay-based typing.

With regard to this clone: Its antigen remains unidentified. The record has no base qualities; no much larger clone is one base away.

The immunoSEQ Assay, a bias-controlled multiplex PCR, was used to amplify TCRbeta CDR3 regions from genomic DNA. On the study's bioinformatics: Within the assay, amplification of reference gene primers was used to estimate how many nucleated cells each sample contained. To quantify the absolute abundance of each unique TCRbeta CDR3 rearrangement, sequence reads were collapsed and filtered. Productive Simpson clonality was computed per sample as the square root of Simpson's diversity index over productive rearrangements. TCRdb holds this immuneACCESS table with in-frame rearrangements only. Some clones are missing; in checked studies, unresolved V genes explain under half, and the rest has no known cause. V, J and clone size were drawn from that table, and D and trimming were deduced from the DNA. Within this sample are about 240,000 clones, with just under 85% of them counted one time only. Approximately 9.6% of the sample lies in the top ten.

Whole blood was collected in K2EDTA tubes by collaborating institutions according to the institutions' own protocols. For TCRbeta analysis, collaborators shipped samples as frozen whole blood, isolated PBMCs, or DNA extracted from either of those sample types. Broad study findings and their caveats: Clinical and demographic metadata were provided uncurated, with the amount varying by source and participant.

From cysteine to phenylalanine, the CDR3 is 16 amino acids long. Only the CDR3 portion is preserved as DNA: 48 bases, with reading frame beginning at the first base. V loses 8 bases, J loses 0 bases, and the germline ends lie 17 bases apart. In the germline V gene, CDR1 corresponds to SNHLY and CDR2 to FYNNEI. This receptor was identified in an elderly woman with acute or convalescent COVID-19. Rearrangement joined TRBV2 to TRBJ2-1; TRBD1 could be the D gene, as 7 bases match. The sample taken for sequencing was peripheral blood. The CDR3 protein is CASRAQGGRSYNEQFF. The sequenced DNA: TGTGCCAGCCGGGCCCAGGGGGGCCGCTCCTACAATGAGCAGTTCTTC.